This passage covers 7 T cell receptor beta chains from one sample sequenced in a study of T-cell reconstitution after alpha-beta-depleted transplantation in children. As it was prepared, the TCRbeta library received unique molecular identifiers. TCRdb reanalysed the PCR reads using MiXCR and keeps one entry per CDR3 protein. The repertoire holds fewer than 350,000 distinct CDR3 sequences, with 11% as singletons. This specimen was peripheral blood, taken 180 days after TCRalphabeta/CD19-depleted stem cell transplant. The receptors here all came from a male patient between 2 and 10 years old who had a stem cell transplant for chronic granulomatous disease, so the T cells may come from the graft donor.

This clonotype has a count of ten or more. V gene TRBV2 combines with J gene TRBJ1-1; D not certain. V gave up 4 bases and J gave up 11 bases, with 17 bases separating them. This CDR3 has 13 amino acids. Per germline, CDR1 SNHLY and CDR2 FYNNEI. CDR3 bases: TGTGCCAGCAGTGGATCCAGGTTTAAGTGGGCTTTCTTT. Its protein product is CASSGSRFKWAFF.

The sample holds one count of this clonotype. A much larger clone lies one base from this, so it may be a read error. The J gene is TRBJ1-1, the V gene TRBV6-6; D is perhaps TRBD1 (6 bases). Germline CDR1 reads MNHNY; CDR2 reads SVGAGI (reference sequence). The CDR3 loop spans 11 amino acids. CDR3 amino acids: CASMGAAETFF. The CDR3 DNA is TGTGCCAGCATGGGGGCCGCTGAAACTTTCTTT.

This clonotype was found many times. J is TRBJ2-6 and V is TRBV4-1; 7 bases are a match to TRBD1. V trimming: 0 bases; J trimming: 0 bases; junction bases outside the gene matches: 2. CDR1 is MGHRA and CDR2 is YSYEKL in the germline V gene. The length of the CDR3 is 17 residues. CDR3 sequence: CASSQEGQASGANVLTF. The CDR3 DNA reads as TGCGCCAGCAGCCAAGAAGGACAGGCCTCTGGGGCCAACGTCCTGACTTTC.

This clonotype was found many times. V is TRBV12-3 or TRBV12-4 and J is TRBJ1-5; D may be TRBD1 (6 bases). V was pared by 7 bases and J by 3 bases, with 13 bases between. There are 14 residues in the CDR3. CDR3 loop: CASTIRQANQPQHF. CDR3 DNA sequence: TGTGCCAGCACCATACGACAGGCCAATCAGCCCCAGCATTTT.

This clonotype was found many times. The chain uses TRBV18 and TRBJ2-7; possible D gene TRBD1, 5 bases. The V gene's germline CDR1 is KGHSH and CDR2 LQKENI. Trimming left V 2 bases short and J 6 bases short, with 8 bases between. The CDR3 runs to 12 residues. The CDR3 spells CASSPRGGEQYF. The CDR3 bases are TGTGCCAGCTCACCAAGGGGCGGCGAGCAGTACTTC.

Of note for this clonotype: A read error may explain this, as a much larger clone is one base away. The V call is TRBV10-3, the J call TRBJ1-1, with D uncertain. The CDR3 spans 14 residues. Trimming shortened V by 4 bases and J by 1 base, and 10 bases separated the two germline ends. Germline V gene sequence: CDR1 ENHRY, CDR2 SYGVKD. In nucleotides, the CDR3 is TGTGCCATCAGTGCGGCCAGGAAGAACACTGAAGCTTTCTTT. It specifies CAISAARKNTEAFF.

This clonotype was seen ten or more times. The chain has TRBV11-2 and TRBJ2-1, with 13 positions matching TRBD2. The CDR3 consists of 15 residues. V was clipped by 5 bases and J by 10 bases; unmatched bases: 8. Germline V gene sequence: CDR1 SGHAT, CDR2 FQNNGV. The CDR3 spells CASSGGTSGIQEQFF. DNA of the CDR3: TGTGCCAGCAGCGGAGGGACTAGCGGGATACAAGAGCAGTTCTTC.